These 14 T cell receptor beta chains originate from one sample sequenced in a study of blood T cell repertoires in COVID-19. Using immunoSEQ multiplex PCR, the repertoire was profiled, and TCRdb retains in-frame clones only, with some absent. Of more than 150,000 clones in the sample, roughly 74% were seen once. Sample: peripheral blood. The receptors were sampled from a woman of 80 years or more with acute or convalescent COVID-19.

This clone occurred a few times. The chain carries TRBV4-1 and TRBJ2-1, with TRBD1 matching over 7 bases. The CDR3 has 17 amino acids. Germline V lookup: CDR1 MGHRA, CDR2 YSYEKL. The J segment lost 4 bases and the V segment lost 2 bases, leaving 11 bases of the junction unmatched. As DNA, the CDR3 is TGCGCCAGCAGCCAACGGTCCGGGACAGCAATATACAATGAGCAGTTCTTC. Translating it yields CASSQRSGTAIYNEQFF.

The rearrangement uses TRBV4-2 and TRBJ2-7, with TRBD2 identical over 9 bases. The germline gives CDR1 LGHNA, CDR2 YNFKEQ. The ends lost 1 base at V and 5 bases at J; junction bases unmatched: 6. This CDR3 region has 15 residues. The CDR3 sequence: CASSQGLADPNEQYF. The CDR3 nucleotides are TGTGCCAGCAGCCAAGGACTAGCGGACCCAAACGAGCAGTACTTC.

The chain combines TRBV7-6 with TRBJ2-2; possibly TRBD2 for D (5 bases). The CDR3 length is 16 residues. V lost 3 bases and J lost 4, with 15 bases in between. Germline V lookup: CDR1 SGHVS, CDR2 FNYEAQ. CDR3 nucleotide sequence: TGTGCCAGCAGCTTCAGTAGCGTCACGGGCACCGGGGAGCTGTTTTTT. This translates into CASSFSSVTGTGELFF. Looking up the rest from reference TRBV7-6 and TRBJ2-2 gives the full variable domain: GAGVSQSPRYKVTKRGQDVALRCDPISGHVSLYWYRQALGQGPEFLTYFNYEAQQDKSGLPNDRFSAERPEGSISTLTIQRTEQRDSAMYRCASSFSSVTGTGELFFGEGSRLTVL.

The chain links TRBV3-1 (or the pseudogene TRBV3-2) to TRBJ2-1, with D maybe TRBD1 (6 bases). Germline loops: CDR1 LGHDT, CDR2 YNNKEL (reference sequence). The germline V and J ends were trimmed by 4 bases and 4 bases, with 14 bases remaining between them. The CDR3 runs to 15 residues. The CDR3 is CASSRGPGEYNEQFF. CDR3 DNA sequence: TGTGCCAGCAGCCGCGGGCCAGGGGAGTACAATGAGCAGTTCTTC.

The chain carries TRBV5-1 and TRBJ2-3; 14 bases match TRBD2. Per the germline V gene, CDR1 is SGHRS and CDR2 is YFSETQ. This CDR3 region has 16 residues. The V gene end was trimmed by 5 bases and the J gene end by 4 bases; junction bases not matched to a gene: 6. The CDR3 DNA sequence: TGCGCCAGCAGTTCCGGGACTAGCGGGAGTGCAGATACGCAGTATTTT. Translated, it gives CASSSGTSGSADTQYF.

This chain connects TRBV11-1 to TRBJ2-1; 7 bases line up with TRBD2. The CDR3 has 15 residues. CDR1 is SGHAT and CDR2 is FQDESV in the germline V gene (reference sequence). Losses at the gene ends were 5 bases for V and 2 bases for J; bases not matched to a gene: 6. Written as DNA, the CDR3 is TGTGCCAGCAGCCCCCGACTAGCCCCCTACAATGAGCAGTTCTTC. This encodes CASSPRLAPYNEQFF.

This sequence joins TRBV3-1 (or the pseudogene TRBV3-2) and TRBJ2-7, with TRBD2 identical over 7 bases. The CDR3 contains 13 residues. Germline assignment: CDR1 LGHDT and CDR2 YNNKEL (reference sequence). J lost 3 bases, V lost 4 bases, and 3 bases had no gene match. This CDR3 reads CASSRLAGYEQYF. In nucleotides, the CDR3 is TGTGCCAGCAGCCGCTTAGCGGGCTACGAGCAGTACTTC.

In this sample, this clone turned up once. The chain uses TRBV7-3 and TRBJ2-5; TRBD2 is a possible D gene (5 bases). The CDR3 contains 14 residues. Between the trimmed V and J ends, which lost 2 bases and 3 bases, there was a span of 10 bases. CDR1 SGHTA and CDR2 FQGTGA come from the germline V gene. The CDR3 bases are TGTGCCAGCAGCTTATCCGGAGGTGAAGAGACCCAGTACTTC. It encodes CASSLSGGEETQYF.

The chain joins TRBV5-1 to TRBJ2-5; 13 nucleotides agree with TRBD2. This CDR3 has 16 residues. Germline CDR1 is SGHRS and CDR2 is YFSETQ. V shed 4 bases and J 4 bases; nucleotides not matched to a gene: 7. The CDR3: CASSQRTSGSGETQYF. The DNA for the CDR3 is TGCGCCAGCAGCCAAAGGACTAGCGGGAGCGGAGAGACCCAGTACTTC.

The chain has TRBV6-5 and TRBJ1-5; D is possibly TRBD1 (5 bases). The CDR3 extends over 14 amino acids. The germline V and J ends were trimmed by 7 bases and 5 bases, with 15 bases remaining between them. Germline V CDR1 and CDR2: MNHEY, SVGAGI. CDR3 DNA: TGTGCCAGCACCCGGGGGGGTATCGATCAGCCCCAGCATTTT. Translation gives CASTRGGIDQPQHF.

This clone appeared many times. The sample contains more than one DNA sequence encoding this CDR3. The chain recombines TRBV6-5 with TRBJ2-1; the D gene is possibly TRBD2 (7 bases). The ends were cut back, 6 bases at V and 6 bases at J, with 12 bases in the middle. Germline CDR1 MNHEY, CDR2 SVGAGI. The CDR3 length is 13 residues. The CDR3 loop reads CASRGGGGNEQFF. DNA for the CDR3: TGTGCCAGCAGGGGGGGCGGGGGCAATGAGCAGTTCTTC.

This chain connects TRBV29-1 to TRBJ1-5; 8 nucleotides align to TRBD1. Trimming at V came to 7 bases and at J to 2 bases, leaving 7 bases not matched to a gene. CDR1 is SQVTM, CDR2 ANQGSEA, per germline. This CDR3 is 14 amino acids long. For the CDR3, the DNA is TGCAGCGCCGCTACAGGGGGAGGCAATCAGCCCCAGCATTTT. Its protein product is CSAATGGGNQPQHF. Full variable domain (missing parts from reference TRBV29-1 and TRBJ1-5): SAVISQKPSRDICQRGTSLTIQCQVDSQVTMMFWYRQQPGQSLTLIATANQGSEATYESGFVIDKFPISRPNLTFSTLTVSNMSPEDSSIYLCSAATGGGNQPQHFGDGTRLSIL.

The chain joins TRBV6-5 to TRBJ2-7, with a weak D call TRBD2 (5 bases). The V end was cut by 0 bases, the J end by 3 bases, with 15 bases between. CDR3 length: 16 amino acids. Germline V gives CDR1 MNHEY, CDR2 SVGAGI. In DNA form, the CDR3 reads TGTGCCAGCAGTTACTCGGAGCCTAGAGGGATCTACGAGCAGTACTTC. Translating gives CASSYSEPRGIYEQYF.

The V and J genes are TRBV20-1 and TRBJ1-2, with 12 bases that match TRBD1. Germline assignment: CDR1 DFQATT and CDR2 SNEGSKA (reference sequence). J gave up 6 bases and V 3 bases, and 5 bases lay outside the gene matches. The CDR3 runs 14 residues. This CDR3 is CSASSGTGGHGYTF. CDR3 nucleotides: TGCAGTGCTAGTTCCGGGACAGGGGGCCATGGCTACACCTTC.